This T cell receptor (beta chain) was recovered during a study of T cell responses to AZD1222 COVID-19 vaccine. Broader study findings: Donor demographics were predominantly white British with a female majority; clonal diversity may be underestimated.

The CDR3 loop spans 15 amino acids. The germline V and J ends were trimmed by 3 bases and 4 bases, with 13 bases remaining between them. Germline lookup yields CDR1 LNHDA and CDR2 SQIVND (reference sequence). Concerning this clone itself: Its cognate antigen is unknown.

The data were produced by immunoSEQ multiplex PCR, yet TCRdb's version contains in-frame clones alone and is incomplete. The sample includes roughly 200,000 clones, about 92% of them seen just once. This chain joins TRBV19 and TRBJ1-3; D not certain. This specimen was peripheral blood, taken 28 days after the second dose of the MenACWY control vaccine. The TCR comes from an adult who received the MenACWY meningococcal vaccine as a control. CDR3 coding DNA: TGTGCCAGTAGTATCTACGCGGGTTCCGGAAACACCATATATTTT. This codes for CASSIYAGSGNTIYF. Full variable domain (rest looked up from reference TRBV19 and TRBJ1-3): DGGITQSPKYLFRKEGQNVTLSCEQNLNHDAMYWYRQDPGQGLRLIYYSQIVNDFQKGDIAEGYSVSREKKESFPLTVTSAQKNPTAFYLCASSIYAGSGNTIYFGEGSWLTVV.